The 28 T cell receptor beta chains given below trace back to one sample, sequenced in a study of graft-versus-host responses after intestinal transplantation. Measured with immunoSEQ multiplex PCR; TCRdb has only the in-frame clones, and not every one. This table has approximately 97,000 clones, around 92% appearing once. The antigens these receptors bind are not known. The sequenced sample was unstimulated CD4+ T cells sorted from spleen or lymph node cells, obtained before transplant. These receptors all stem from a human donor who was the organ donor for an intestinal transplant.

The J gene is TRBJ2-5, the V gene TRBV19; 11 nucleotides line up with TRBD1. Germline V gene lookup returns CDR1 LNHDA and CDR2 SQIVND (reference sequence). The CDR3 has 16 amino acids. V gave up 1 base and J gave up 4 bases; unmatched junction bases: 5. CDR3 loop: CASSIVGQGAGETQYF. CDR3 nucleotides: TGTGCCAGTAGTATAGTAGGACAGGGGGCAGGAGAGACCCAGTACTTC.

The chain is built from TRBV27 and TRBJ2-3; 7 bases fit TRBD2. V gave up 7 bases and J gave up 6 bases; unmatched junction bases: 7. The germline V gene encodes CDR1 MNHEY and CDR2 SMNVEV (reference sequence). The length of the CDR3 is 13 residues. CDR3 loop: CASKWGRADTQYF. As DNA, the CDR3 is TGTGCCAGCAAATGGGGGAGGGCCGATACGCAGTATTTT.

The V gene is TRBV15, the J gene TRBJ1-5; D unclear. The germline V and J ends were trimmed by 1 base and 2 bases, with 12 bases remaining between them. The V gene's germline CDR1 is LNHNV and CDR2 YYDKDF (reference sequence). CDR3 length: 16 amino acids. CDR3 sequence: CATSRGFGVGNQPQHF. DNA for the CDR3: TGTGCCACCAGCAGAGGGTTCGGTGTGGGCAATCAGCCCCAGCATTTT. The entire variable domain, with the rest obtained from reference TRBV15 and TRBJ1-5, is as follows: DAMVIQNPRYQVTQFGKPVTLSCSQTLNHNVMYWYQQKSSQAPKLLFHYYDKDFNNEADTPDNFQSRRPNTSFCFLDIRSPGLGDTAMYLCATSRGFGVGNQPQHFGDGTRLSIL.

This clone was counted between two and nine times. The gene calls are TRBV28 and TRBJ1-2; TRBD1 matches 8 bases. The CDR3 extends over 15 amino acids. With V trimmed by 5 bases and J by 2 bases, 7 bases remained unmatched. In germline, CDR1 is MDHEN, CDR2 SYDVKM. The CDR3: CASSQAGTGNYGYTF. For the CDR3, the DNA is TGTGCCAGCAGTCAGGCCGGGACAGGCAACTATGGCTACACCTTC.

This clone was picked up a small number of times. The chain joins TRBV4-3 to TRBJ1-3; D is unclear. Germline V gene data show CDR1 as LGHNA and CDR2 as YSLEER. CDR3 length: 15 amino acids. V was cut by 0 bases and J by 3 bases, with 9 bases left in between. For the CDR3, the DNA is TGCGCCAGCAGCCAAGAATTAGTGGTTGGAAACACCATATATTTT. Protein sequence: CASSQELVVGNTIYF.

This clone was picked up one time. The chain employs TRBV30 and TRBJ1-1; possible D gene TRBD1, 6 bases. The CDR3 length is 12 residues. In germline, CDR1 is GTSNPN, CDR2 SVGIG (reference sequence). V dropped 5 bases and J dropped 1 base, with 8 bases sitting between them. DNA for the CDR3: TGTGCCTGGGACAGGAAGAACACTGAAGCTTTCTTT. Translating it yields CAWDRKNTEAFF.

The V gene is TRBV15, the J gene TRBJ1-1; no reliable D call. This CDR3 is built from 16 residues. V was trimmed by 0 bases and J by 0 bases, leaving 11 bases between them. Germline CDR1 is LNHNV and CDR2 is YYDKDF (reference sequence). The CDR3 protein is CATSRDLASLNTEAFF. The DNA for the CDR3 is TGTGCCACCAGCAGAGATCTAGCCAGCCTGAACACTGAAGCTTTCTTT.

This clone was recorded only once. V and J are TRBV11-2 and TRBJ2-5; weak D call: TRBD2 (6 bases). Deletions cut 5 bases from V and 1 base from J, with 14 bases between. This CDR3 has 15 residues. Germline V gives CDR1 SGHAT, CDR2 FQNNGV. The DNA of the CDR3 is TGTGCCAGCAGCCTCCTCAGCGGGCTCCAAGAGACCCAGTACTTC. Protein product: CASSLLSGLQETQYF.

The CDR3 bases are TGCGCCAGCAGCCAAGGAAAAGGGAGGGAGACCCAGTACTTC. Translating it yields CASSQGKGRETQYF. The rearrangement joins TRBV4-1 to TRBJ2-5, with a possible D match to TRBD2 (6 bases). CDR3 size: 14 residues. Germline assignment: CDR1 MGHRA and CDR2 YSYEKL. V was pared by 1 base and J by 5 bases, with 11 bases between.

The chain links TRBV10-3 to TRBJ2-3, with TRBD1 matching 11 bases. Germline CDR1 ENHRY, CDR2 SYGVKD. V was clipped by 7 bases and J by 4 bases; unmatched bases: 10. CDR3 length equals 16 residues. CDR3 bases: TGTGCCATCACCCAAGGGACAGGGGGTCTCGCAGATACGCAGTATTTT. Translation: CAITQGTGGLADTQYF.

Here the CDR3 DNA reads TGCGCCAGCACTCGTTCAGGGTTGAACACTGAAGCTTTCTTT. This translates into CASTRSGLNTEAFF. The chain recombines TRBV10-2 with TRBJ1-1, with D perhaps matching TRBD1 (5 bases). CDR3 size: 14 residues. V gave up 7 bases and J gave up 0 bases, with 12 bases separating them. CDR1 and CDR2 (germline): WSHSY, SAAADI.

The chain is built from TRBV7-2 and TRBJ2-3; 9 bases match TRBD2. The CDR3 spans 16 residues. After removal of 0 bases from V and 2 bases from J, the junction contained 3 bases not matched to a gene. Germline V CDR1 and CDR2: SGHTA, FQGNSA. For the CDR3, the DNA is TGTGCCAGCAGCTTAGCGCGGGGGGGAAACACAGATACGCAGTATTTT. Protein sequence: CASSLARGGNTDTQYF.

The CDR3 sequence: CASSLNPGTEAFF. For the CDR3, the DNA is TGTGCCAGCAGCTTAAACCCCGGGACTGAAGCTTTCTTT. The chain is built from TRBV7-3 and TRBJ1-1, with D unresolved. The CDR3 is 13 amino acids. V lost 1 base and J lost 5, with 8 bases in between. The germline gives CDR1 SGHTA, CDR2 FQGTGA.

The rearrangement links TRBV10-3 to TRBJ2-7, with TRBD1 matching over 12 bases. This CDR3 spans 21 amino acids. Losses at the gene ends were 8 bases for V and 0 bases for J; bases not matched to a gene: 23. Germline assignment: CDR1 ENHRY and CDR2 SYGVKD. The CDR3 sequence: CAIRSGPTGTGGRQSSYEQYF. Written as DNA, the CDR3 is TGTGCCATCCGGTCTGGACCCACCGGGACAGGGGGCCGTCAGAGCTCCTACGAGCAGTACTTC.

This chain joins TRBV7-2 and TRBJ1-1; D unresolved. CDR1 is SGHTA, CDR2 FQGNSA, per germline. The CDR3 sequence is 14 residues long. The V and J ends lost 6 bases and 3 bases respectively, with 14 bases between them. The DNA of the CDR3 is TGTGCCAGCAGTTCTTATTTGGAGTACACTGAAGCTTTCTTT. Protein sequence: CASSSYLEYTEAFF. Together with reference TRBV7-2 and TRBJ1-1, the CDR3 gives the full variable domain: GAGVSQSPSNKVTEKGKDVELRCDPISGHTALYWYRQSLGQGLEFLIYFQGNSAPDKSGLPSDRFSAERTGGSVSTLTIQRTQQEDSAVYLCASSSYLEYTEAFFGQGTRLTVV.

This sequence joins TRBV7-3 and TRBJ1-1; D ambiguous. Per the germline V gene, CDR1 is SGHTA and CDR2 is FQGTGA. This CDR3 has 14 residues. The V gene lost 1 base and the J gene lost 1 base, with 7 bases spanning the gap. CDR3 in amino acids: CASSLIGRNTEAFF. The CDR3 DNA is TGTGCCAGCAGCTTAATAGGGAGGAACACTGAAGCTTTCTTT.

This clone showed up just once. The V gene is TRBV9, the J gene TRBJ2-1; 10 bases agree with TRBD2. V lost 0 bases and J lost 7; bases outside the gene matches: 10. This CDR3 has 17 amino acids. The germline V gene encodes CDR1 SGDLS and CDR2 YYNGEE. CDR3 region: CASSVGLLAGARNEQFF. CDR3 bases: TGTGCCAGCAGCGTAGGCCTCCTAGCGGGGGCAAGGAATGAGCAGTTCTTC.

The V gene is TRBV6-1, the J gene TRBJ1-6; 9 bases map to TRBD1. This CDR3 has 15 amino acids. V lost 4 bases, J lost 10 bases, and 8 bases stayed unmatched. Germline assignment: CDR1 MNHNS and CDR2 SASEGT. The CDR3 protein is CASSALTTGGSPLHF. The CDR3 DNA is TGTGCCAGCAGTGCTCTCACGACAGGGGGATCACCCCTCCACTTT.

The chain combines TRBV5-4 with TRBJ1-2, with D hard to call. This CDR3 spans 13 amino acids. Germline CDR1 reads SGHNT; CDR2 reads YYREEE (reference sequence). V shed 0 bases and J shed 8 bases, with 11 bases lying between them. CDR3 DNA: TGTGCCAGCAGCTTGGCCGGACCGGGGGGCTACACCTTC. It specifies CASSLAGPGGYTF.

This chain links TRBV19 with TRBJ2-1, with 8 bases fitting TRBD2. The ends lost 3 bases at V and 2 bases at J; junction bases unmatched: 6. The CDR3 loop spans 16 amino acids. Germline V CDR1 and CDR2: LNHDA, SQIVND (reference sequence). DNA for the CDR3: TGTGCCAGTAGTATTAGGCGGGGGGCCACCTACAATGAGCAGTTCTTC. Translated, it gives CASSIRRGATYNEQFF.

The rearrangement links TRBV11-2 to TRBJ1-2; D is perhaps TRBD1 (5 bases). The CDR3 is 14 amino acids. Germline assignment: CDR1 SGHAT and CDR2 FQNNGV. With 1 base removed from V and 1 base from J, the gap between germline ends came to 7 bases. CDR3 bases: TGTGCCAGCAGCTTAGGACAGTTTAACTATGGCTACACCTTC. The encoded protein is CASSLGQFNYGYTF.

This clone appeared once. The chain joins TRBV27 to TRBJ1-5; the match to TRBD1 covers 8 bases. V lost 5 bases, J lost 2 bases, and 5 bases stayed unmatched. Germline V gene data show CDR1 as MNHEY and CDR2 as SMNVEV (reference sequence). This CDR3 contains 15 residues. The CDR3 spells CASSPGDRRNQPQHF. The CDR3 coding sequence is TGTGCCAGCAGTCCAGGGGACAGGCGCAATCAGCCCCAGCATTTT.

Here the CDR3 DNA reads TGTGCCAGCAGCCGCGGGGGGGCCGGGACGCAGTATTTT. As protein: CASSRGGAGTQYF. V and J are TRBV28 and TRBJ2-3, with 9 positions matching TRBD2. From germline, CDR1 is MDHEN and CDR2 SYDVKM. V gave up 6 bases and J gave up 9 bases; unmatched junction bases: 7. This CDR3 contains 13 residues.

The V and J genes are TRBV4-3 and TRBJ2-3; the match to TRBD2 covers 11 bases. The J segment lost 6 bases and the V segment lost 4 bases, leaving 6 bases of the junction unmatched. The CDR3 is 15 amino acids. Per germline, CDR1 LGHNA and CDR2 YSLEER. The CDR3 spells CASSRIAGGVDTQYF. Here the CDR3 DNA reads TGCGCCAGCAGCCGAATAGCGGGGGGGGTTGATACGCAGTATTTT.

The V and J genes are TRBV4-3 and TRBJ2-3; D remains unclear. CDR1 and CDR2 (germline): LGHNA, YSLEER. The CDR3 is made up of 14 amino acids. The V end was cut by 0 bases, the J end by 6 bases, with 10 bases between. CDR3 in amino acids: CASSQDAGSDTQYF. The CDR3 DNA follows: TGCGCCAGCAGCCAAGATGCAGGATCGGATACGCAGTATTTT.

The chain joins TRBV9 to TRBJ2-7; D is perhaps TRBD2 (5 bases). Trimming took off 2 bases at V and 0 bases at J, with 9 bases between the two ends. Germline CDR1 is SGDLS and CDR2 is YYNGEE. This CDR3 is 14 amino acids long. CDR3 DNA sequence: TGTGCCAGCAGCGTCGGGGTGACCTCCTACGAGCAGTACTTC. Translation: CASSVGVTSYEQYF.

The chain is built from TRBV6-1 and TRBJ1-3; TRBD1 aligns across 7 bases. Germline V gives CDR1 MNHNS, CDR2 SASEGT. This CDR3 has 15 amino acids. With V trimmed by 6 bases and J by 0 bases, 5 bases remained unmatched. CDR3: CASSTTGRSGNTIYF. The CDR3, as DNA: TGTGCCAGCAGCACGACAGGGCGCTCTGGAAACACCATATATTTT.

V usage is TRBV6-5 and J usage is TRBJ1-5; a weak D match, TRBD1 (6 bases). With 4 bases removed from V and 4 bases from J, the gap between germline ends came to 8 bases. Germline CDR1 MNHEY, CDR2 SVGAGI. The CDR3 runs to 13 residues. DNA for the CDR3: TGTGCCAGCAGTTCACAGGGAAATCAGCCCCAGCATTTT. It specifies CASSSQGNQPQHF.